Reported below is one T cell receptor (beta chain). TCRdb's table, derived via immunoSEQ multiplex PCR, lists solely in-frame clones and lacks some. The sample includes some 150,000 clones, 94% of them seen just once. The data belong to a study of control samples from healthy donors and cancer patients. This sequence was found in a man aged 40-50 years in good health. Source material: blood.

The CDR3, as DNA: TGTGCCAGCAGCCAGCGGACTAGCGGGAGGTTTAAGGCCACCGGGGAGCTGTTTTTT. This sequence encodes CASSQRTSGRFKATGELFF. The chain carries TRBV7-8 and TRBJ2-2, with 14 bases aligning to TRBD2. Trimming at V came to 5 bases and at J to 4 bases, leaving 12 bases not matched to a gene. The CDR3 contains 19 residues. Germline assignment: CDR1 SGHVS and CDR2 FQNEAQ. Full variable domain (outside the CDR3, taken from reference TRBV7-8 and TRBJ2-2): GAGVSQSPRYKVAKRGQDVALRCDPISGHVSLFWYQQALGQGPEFLTYFQNEAQLDKSGLPSDRFFAERPEGSVSTLKIQRTQQEDSAVYLCASSQRTSGRFKATGELFFGEGSRLTVL.